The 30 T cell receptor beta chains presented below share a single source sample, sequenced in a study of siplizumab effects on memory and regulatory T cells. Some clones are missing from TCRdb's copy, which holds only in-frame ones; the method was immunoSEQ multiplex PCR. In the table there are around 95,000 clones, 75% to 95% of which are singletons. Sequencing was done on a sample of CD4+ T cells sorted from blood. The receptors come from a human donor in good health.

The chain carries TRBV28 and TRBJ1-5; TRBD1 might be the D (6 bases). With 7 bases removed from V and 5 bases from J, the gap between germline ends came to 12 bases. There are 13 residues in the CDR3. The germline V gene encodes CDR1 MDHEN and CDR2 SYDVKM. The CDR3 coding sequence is TGTGCCAGCACGGACAGTCTTTATCAGCCCCAGCATTTT. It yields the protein CASTDSLYQPQHF.

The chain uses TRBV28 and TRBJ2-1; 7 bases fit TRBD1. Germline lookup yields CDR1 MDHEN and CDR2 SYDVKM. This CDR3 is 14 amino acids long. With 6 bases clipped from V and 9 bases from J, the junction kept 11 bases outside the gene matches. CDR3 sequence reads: CASSPTGTVIEQFF. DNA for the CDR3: TGTGCCAGCAGCCCCACCGGGACAGTTATTGAGCAGTTCTTC.

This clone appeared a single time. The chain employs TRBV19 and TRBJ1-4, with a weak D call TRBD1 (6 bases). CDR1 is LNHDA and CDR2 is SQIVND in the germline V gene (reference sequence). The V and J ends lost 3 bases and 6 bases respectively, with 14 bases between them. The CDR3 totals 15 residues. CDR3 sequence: CASSIVGGADEKLFF. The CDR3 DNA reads TGTGCCAGTAGTATCGTCGGGGGCGCGGATGAAAAACTGTTTTTT.

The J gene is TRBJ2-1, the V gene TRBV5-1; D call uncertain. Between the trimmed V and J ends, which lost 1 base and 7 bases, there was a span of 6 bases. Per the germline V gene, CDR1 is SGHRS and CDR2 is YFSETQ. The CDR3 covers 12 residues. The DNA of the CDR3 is TGCGCCAGCAGCTTGTTTGAGAATGAGCAGTTCTTC. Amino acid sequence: CASSLFENEQFF.

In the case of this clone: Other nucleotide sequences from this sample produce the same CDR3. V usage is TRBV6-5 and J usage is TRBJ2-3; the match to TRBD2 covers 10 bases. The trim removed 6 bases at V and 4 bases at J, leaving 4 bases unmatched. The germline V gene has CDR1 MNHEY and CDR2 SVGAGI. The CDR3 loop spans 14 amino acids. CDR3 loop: CASRSGGAADTQYF. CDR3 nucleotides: TGTGCCAGCAGGAGCGGGGGGGCCGCAGATACGCAGTATTTT.

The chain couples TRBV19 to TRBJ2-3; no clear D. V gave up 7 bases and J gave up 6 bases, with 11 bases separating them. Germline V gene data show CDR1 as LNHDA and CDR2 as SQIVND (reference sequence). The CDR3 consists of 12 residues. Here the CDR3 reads CASISQWDTQYF. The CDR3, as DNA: TGTGCCAGTATCTCACAGTGGGATACGCAGTATTTT.

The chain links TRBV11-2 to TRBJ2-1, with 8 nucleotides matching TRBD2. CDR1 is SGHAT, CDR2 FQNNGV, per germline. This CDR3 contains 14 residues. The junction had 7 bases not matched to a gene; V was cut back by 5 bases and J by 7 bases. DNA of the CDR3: TGTGCCAGCAGCCGGGGGGGTAATTGGAATGAGCAGTTCTTC. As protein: CASSRGGNWNEQFF. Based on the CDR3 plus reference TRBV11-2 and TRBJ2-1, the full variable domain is EAGVAQSPRYKIIEKRQSVAFWCNPISGHATLYWYQQILGQGPKLLIQFQNNGVVDDSQLPKDRFSAERLKGVDSTLKIQPAKLEDSAVYLCASSRGGNWNEQFFGPGTRLTVL.

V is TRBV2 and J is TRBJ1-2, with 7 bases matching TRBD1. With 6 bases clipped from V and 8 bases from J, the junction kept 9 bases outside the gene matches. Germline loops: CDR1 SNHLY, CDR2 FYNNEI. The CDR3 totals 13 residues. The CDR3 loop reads CASSPGQRTGYTF. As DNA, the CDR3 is TGTGCCAGCAGCCCGGGACAGCGAACGGGCTACACCTTC.

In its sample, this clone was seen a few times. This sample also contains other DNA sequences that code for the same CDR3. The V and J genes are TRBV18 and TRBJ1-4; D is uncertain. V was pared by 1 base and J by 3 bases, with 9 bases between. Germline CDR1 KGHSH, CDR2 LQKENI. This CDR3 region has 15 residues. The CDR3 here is CASSPRPAANEKLFF. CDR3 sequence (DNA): TGTGCCAGCTCACCACGGCCGGCTGCTAATGAAAAACTGTTTTTT.

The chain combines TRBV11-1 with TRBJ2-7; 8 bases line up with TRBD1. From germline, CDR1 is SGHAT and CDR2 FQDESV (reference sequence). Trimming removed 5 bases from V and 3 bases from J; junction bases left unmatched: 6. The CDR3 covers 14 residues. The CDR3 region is CASSHRTGNYEQYF. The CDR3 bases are TGTGCCAGCAGCCACCGGACAGGGAACTACGAGCAGTACTTC. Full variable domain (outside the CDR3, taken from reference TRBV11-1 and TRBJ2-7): EAEVAQSPRYKITEKSQAVAFWCDPISGHATLYWYRQILGQGPELLVQFQDESVVDDSQLPKDRFSAERLKGVDSTLKIQPAELGDSAMYLCASSHRTGNYEQYFGPGTRLTVT.

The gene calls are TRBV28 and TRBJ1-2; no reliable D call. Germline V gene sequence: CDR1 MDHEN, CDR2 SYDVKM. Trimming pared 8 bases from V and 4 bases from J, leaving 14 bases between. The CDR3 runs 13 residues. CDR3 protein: CASLPWAAYGYTF. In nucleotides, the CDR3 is TGTGCCAGCTTACCTTGGGCGGCCTATGGCTACACCTTC.

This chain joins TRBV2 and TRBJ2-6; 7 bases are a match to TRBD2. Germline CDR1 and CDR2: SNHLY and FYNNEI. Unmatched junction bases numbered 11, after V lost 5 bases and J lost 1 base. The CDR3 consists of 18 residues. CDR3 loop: CASSQSGRGTSGANVLTF. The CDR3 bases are TGTGCCAGCAGTCAGTCCGGGCGGGGGACTTCTGGGGCCAACGTCCTGACTTTC.

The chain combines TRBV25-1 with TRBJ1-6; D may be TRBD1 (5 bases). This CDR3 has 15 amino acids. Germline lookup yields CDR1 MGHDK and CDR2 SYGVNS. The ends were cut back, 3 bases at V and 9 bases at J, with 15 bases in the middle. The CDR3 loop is CASSDPGRGPSPLHF. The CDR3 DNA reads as TGTGCCAGCAGTGATCCCGGGCGGGGACCTTCACCCCTCCACTTT. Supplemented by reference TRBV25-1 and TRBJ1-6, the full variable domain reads EADIYQTPRYLVIGTGKKITLECSQTMGHDKMYWYQQDPGMELHLIHYSYGVNSTEKGDLSSESTVSRIRTEHFPLTLESARPSHTSQYLCASSDPGRGPSPLHFGNGTRLTVT.

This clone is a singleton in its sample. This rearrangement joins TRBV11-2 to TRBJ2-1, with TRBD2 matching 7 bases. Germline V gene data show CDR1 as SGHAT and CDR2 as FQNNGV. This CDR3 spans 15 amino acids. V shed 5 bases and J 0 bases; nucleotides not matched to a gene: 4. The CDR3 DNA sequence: TGTGCCAGCAGCCGACGGGGGGACTCCTACAATGAGCAGTTCTTC. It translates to CASSRRGDSYNEQFF.

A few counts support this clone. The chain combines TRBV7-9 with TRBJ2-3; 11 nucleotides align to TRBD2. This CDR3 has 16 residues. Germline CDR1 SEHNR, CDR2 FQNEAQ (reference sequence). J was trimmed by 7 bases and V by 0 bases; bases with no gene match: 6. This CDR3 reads CASSLAPLAGGNTQYF. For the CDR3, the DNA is TGTGCCAGCAGCTTAGCCCCGCTAGCGGGGGGAAATACGCAGTATTTT.

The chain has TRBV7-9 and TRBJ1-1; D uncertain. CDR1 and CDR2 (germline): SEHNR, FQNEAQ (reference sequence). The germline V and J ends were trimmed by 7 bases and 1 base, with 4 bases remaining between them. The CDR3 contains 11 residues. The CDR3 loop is CASNENTEAFF. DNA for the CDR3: TGTGCCAGCAACGAGAACACTGAAGCTTTCTTT.

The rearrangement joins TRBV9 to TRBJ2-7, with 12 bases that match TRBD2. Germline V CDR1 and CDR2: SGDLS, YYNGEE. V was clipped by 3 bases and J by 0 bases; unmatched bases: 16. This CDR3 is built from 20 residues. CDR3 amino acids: CASSASSGTSGSTLSYEQYF. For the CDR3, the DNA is TGTGCCAGCAGCGCCTCGTCCGGGACTAGCGGGTCAACACTCTCCTACGAGCAGTACTTC. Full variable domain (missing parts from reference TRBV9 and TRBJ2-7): DSGVTQTPKHLITATGQRVTLRCSPRSGDLSVYWYQQSLDQGLQFLIQYYNGEERAKGNILERFSAQQFPDLHSELNLSSLELGDSALYFCASSASSGTSGSTLSYEQYFGPGTRLTVT.

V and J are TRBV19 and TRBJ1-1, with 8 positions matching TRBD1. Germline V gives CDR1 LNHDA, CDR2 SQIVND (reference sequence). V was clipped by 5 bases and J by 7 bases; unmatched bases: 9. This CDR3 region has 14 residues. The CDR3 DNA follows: TGTGCCAGTAGTTCCCAGGGGGCGCGGGGTGAAGCTTTCTTT. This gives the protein CASSSQGARGEAFF.

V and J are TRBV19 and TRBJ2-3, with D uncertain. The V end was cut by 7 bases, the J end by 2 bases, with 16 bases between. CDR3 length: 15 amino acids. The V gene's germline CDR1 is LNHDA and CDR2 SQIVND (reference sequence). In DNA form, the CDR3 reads TGTGCCAGTACCTTCCGGGCAGGCCACACAGATACGCAGTATTTT. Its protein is CASTFRAGHTDTQYF. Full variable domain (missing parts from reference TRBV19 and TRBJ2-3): DGGITQSPKYLFRKEGQNVTLSCEQNLNHDAMYWYRQDPGQGLRLIYYSQIVNDFQKGDIAEGYSVSREKKESFPLTVTSAQKNPTAFYLCASTFRAGHTDTQYFGPGTRLTVL.

The CDR3 sequence is CASSFGGGSPGYEQYF. The CDR3 bases are TGTGCCAGCAGCTTTGGGGGGGGCTCTCCGGGTTACGAGCAGTACTTC. This rearrangement joins TRBV11-2 to TRBJ2-7; weak D call: TRBD2 (7 bases). With 3 bases removed from V and 4 bases from J, the gap between germline ends came to 19 bases. The CDR3 has 16 residues. CDR1 is SGHAT, CDR2 FQNNGV, per germline.

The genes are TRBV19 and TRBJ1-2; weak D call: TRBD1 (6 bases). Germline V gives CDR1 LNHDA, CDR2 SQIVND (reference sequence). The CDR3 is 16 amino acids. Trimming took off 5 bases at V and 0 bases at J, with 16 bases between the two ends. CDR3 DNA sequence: TGTGCCAGTAGTCCAACCGGGGGCCAGACTAACTATGGCTACACCTTC. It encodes CASSPTGGQTNYGYTF. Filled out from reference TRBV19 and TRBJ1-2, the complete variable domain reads DGGITQSPKYLFRKEGQNVTLSCEQNLNHDAMYWYRQDPGQGLRLIYYSQIVNDFQKGDIAEGYSVSREKKESFPLTVTSAQKNPTAFYLCASSPTGGQTNYGYTFGSGTRLTVV.

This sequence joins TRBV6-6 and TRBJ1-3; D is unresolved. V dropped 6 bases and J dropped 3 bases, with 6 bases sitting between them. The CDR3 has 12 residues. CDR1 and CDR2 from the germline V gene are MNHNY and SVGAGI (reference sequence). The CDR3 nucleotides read TGTGCCAGCAGCTTCGATGGAAACACCATATATTTT. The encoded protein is CASSFDGNTIYF.

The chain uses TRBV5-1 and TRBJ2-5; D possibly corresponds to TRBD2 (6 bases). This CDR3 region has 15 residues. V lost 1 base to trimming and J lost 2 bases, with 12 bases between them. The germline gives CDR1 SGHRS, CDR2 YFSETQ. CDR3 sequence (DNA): TGCGCCAGCAGCTTGTACAGCGGGCCTCAAGAGACCCAGTACTTC. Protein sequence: CASSLYSGPQETQYF.

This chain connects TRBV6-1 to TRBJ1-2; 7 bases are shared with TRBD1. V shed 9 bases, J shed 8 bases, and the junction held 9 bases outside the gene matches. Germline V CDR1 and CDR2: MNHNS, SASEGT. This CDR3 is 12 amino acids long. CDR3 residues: CASGEGAPGYTF. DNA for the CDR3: TGTGCCAGTGGGGAGGGGGCGCCCGGCTACACCTTC.

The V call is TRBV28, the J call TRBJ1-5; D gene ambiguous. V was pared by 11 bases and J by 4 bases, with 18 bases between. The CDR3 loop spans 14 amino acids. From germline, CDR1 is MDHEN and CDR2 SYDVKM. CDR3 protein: CAHFKGGSNQPQHF. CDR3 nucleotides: TGTGCCCACTTCAAAGGCGGATCTAATCAGCCCCAGCATTTT.

DNA for the CDR3: TGTGCCAGCAGCTTAGGTTCAGCGGGCCGCACCGGGGAGCTGTTTTTT. Its translation: CASSLGSAGRTGELFF. V is TRBV7-9 and J is TRBJ2-2, with D possibly matching TRBD2 (6 bases). Germline assignment: CDR1 SEHNR and CDR2 FQNEAQ (reference sequence). This CDR3 is built from 16 residues. V lost 1 base and J 4 bases, leaving 13 bases between the germline ends.

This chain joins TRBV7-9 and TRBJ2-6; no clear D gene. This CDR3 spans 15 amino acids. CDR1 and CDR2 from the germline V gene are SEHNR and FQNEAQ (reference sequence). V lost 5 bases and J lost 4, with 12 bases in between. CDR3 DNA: TGTGCCAGCAGCATAAGGGTTGAGGGGGCCAACGTCCTGACTTTC. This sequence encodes CASSIRVEGANVLTF.

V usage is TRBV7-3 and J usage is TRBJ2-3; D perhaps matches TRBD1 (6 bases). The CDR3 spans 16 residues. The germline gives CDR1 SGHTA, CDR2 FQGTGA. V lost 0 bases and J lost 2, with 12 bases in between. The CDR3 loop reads CASSLTAQGLTDTQYF. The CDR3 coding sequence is TGTGCCAGCAGCTTAACTGCACAGGGCCTCACAGATACGCAGTATTTT.

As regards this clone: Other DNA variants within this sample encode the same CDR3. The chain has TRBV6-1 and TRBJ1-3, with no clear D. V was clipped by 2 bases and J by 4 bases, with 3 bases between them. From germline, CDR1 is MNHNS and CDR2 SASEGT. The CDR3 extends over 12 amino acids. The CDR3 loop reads CASSESGNTIYF. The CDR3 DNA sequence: TGTGCCAGCAGTGAATCGGGAAACACCATATATTTT.

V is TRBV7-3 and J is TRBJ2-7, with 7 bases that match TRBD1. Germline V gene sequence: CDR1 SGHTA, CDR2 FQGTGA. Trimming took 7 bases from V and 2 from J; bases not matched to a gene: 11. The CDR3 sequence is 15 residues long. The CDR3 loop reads CASNPWAGGTYEQYF. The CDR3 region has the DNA TGTGCCAGCAACCCCTGGGCAGGGGGAACCTACGAGCAGTACTTC.